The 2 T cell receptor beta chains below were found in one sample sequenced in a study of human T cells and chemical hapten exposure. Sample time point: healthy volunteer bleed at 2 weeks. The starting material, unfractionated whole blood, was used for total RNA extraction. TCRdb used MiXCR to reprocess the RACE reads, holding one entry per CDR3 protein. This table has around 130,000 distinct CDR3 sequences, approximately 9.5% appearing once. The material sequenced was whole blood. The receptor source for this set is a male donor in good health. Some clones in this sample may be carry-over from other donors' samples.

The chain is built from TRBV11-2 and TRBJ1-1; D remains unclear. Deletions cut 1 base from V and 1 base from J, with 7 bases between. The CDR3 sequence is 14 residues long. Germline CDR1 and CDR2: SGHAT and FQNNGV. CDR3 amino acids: CASSLVRENTEAFF. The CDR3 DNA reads TGTGCCAGCAGCTTAGTTAGAGAGAACACTGAAGCTTTCTTT. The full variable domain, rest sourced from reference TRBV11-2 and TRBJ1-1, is EAGVAQSPRYKIIEKRQSVAFWCNPISGHATLYWYQQILGQGPKLLIQFQNNGVVDDSQLPKDRFSAERLKGVDSTLKIQPAKLEDSAVYLCASSLVRENTEAFFGQGTRLTVV.

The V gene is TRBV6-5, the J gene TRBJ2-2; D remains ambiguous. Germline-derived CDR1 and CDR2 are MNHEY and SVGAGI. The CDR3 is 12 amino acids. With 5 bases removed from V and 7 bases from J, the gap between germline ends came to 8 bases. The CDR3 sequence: CASSPYRGELFF. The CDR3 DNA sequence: TGTGCCAGCAGTCCCTACCGCGGGGAGCTGTTTTTT.